This TCR beta chain was sequenced in a study of T-cell reconstitution after alpha-beta-depleted transplantation in children. Overall study results and limits: About two months after transplant, alpha-beta T cells reportedly came from several hundred expanded graft clones.

Unique molecular identifiers were used in preparing the TCRbeta library. TCRdb itself ran the PCR reads through MiXCR, one entry per CDR3 protein. In the table there are about 230,000 distinct CDR3 sequences, 11% of which are singletons. This CDR3 region has 17 residues. Per the germline V gene, CDR1 is SGHVS and CDR2 is FNYEAQ. Trimming pared 1 base from V and 0 bases from J, leaving 12 bases between. In regard to this clonotype: What it recognizes is unknown.

The clonotype originates from a child under three years old with acute myeloid leukemia, due to receive a stem cell transplant. This specimen consisted of PBMCs, obtained before TCRalphabeta/CD19-depleted stem cell transplant. The chain recombines TRBV7-6 with TRBJ1-4, with no clear D. Here the CDR3 reads CASSLEVQASTNEKLFF. The CDR3 bases are TGTGCCAGCAGCTTAGAAGTGCAGGCCTCAACTAATGAAAAACTGTTTTTT.